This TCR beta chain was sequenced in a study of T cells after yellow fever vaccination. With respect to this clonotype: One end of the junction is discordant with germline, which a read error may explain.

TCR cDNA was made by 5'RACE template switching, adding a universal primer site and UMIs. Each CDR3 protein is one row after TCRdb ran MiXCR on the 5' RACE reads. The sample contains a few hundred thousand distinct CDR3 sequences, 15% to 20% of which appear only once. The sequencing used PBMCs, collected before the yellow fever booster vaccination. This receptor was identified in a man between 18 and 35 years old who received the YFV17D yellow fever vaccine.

The CDR3 bases are TGTGCCGGACAAGCGGGGGGGAACTCCGGGGAGCTGTTTTTT. This gives the protein CAGQAGGNSGELFF. The chain carries TRBV7-9 and TRBJ2-2; 10 positions match TRBD2. There are 14 residues in the CDR3. Germline V gene data show CDR1 as SEHNR and CDR2 as FQNEAQ (reference sequence).